The rows below give T cell receptor beta chains drawn from one sample of a study of blood T cell repertoires in COVID-19. This table comes from immunoSEQ multiplex PCR, and its TCRdb copy is limited to in-frame clones, with some not included. The sample yields a few hundred thousand clones, approximately 85% seen once. The sample comprised PBMCs or T cells enriched from blood (not recorded which). These receptors were collected from a man aged 25-45 years who had recovered from COVID-19. CDR3s include the opening cysteine and the closing phenylalanine or tryptophan. The D gene is left open where the match is weak. Size values are once, few and many counts, or a class for expanded clones, and some rows have none.

D: TRBD1
J: TRBJ2-1
size: NA
V: TRBV9
DNA: TGTGCCAGCAGCGTAGCTGCGACAGGGGGCTTGGTGTGGAATGAGCAGTTCTTC
CDR3: CASSVAATGGLVWNEQFF

D: TRBD1
J: TRBJ2-1
size: once
V: TRBV2
DNA: TGTGCCAGTAGACGTCAGGGGGATCTCAATGAGCAGTTCTTC
CDR3: CASRRQGDLNEQFF

D: NA
J: TRBJ1-5
size: few
V: TRBV19
DNA: TGTGCCAGTAGTATCCGGCGGCCCAATCAGCCCCAGCATTTT
CDR3: CASSIRRPNQPQHF

D: TRBD1
J: TRBJ1-2
size: NA
V: TRBV5-4
DNA: TGTGCCAGCAGCCCACCGGGACAGGGGGCGATGGTGTATGGCTACACCTTC
CDR3: CASSPPGQGAMVYGYTF

D: NA
J: TRBJ1-1
size: NA
V: TRBV10-1
DNA: TGCGCCAGCAGTCCCGCGGGGGCCCTAGCTGAAGCTTTCTTT
CDR3: CASSPAGALAEAFF

D: NA
J: TRBJ1-6
size: NA
V: TRBV10-2
DNA: TGCGCCAGCAGTGAGTCAGGGGGGGTTTCTAGTTCACCCCTCCACTTT
CDR3: CASSESGGVSSSPLHF

D: NA
J: TRBJ1-2
size: NA
V: TRBV4-2
DNA: TGTGCCAGCAGCCAAGATTTCAATGGGCAGGCCCCCTATGGCTACACCTTC
CDR3: CASSQDFNGQAPYGYTF

D: NA
J: TRBJ2-5
size: NA
V: TRBV25-1
DNA: TGTGCCAGCAGTGAATTTCGAGGCGGGGGACAACAAGAGACCCAGTACTTC
CDR3: CASSEFRGGGQQETQYF

D: TRBD1
J: TRBJ2-1
size: NA
V: TRBV5-1
DNA: TGCGCCAGCAGCGAGGACAGGGCGAACAATGAGCAGTTCTTC
CDR3: CASSEDRANNEQFF

D: NA
J: TRBJ1-1
size: NA
V: TRBV5-1
DNA: TGCGCCAGCAGCTTTAGGGGCAGGAACACTGAAGCTTTCTTT
CDR3: CASSFRGRNTEAFF

D: NA
J: TRBJ1-2
size: NA
V: TRBV5-8
DNA: TGTGCCAGCAGATCCCGCGTGCAGGGGCACCGGCCCTATGGCTACACCTTC
CDR3: CASRSRVQGHRPYGYTF

D: NA
J: TRBJ1-5
size: NA
V: TRBV5-8
DNA: TGTGCCAGCAGCTTGTGGCAGGTCAATCAGCCCCAGCATTTT
CDR3: CASSLWQVNQPQHF

D: NA
J: TRBJ1-2
size: NA
V: TRBV5-1
DNA: TGCGCCAGCAGCCTACACCCCCTCGGGGGGGCTAACTATGGCTACACCTTC
CDR3: CASSLHPLGGANYGYTF

D: TRBD1
J: TRBJ2-2
size: NA
V: TRBV5-6
DNA: TGTGCCAGCAGCTTGCCCGGGACAGGGGCCGGGGAGCTGTTTTTT
CDR3: CASSLPGTGAGELFF

D: NA
J: TRBJ2-1
size: NA
V: TRBV27
DNA: TGTGCCAGCAGTTCACCCTCAGGGGCGTCCTACAATGAGCAGTTCTTC
CDR3: CASSSPSGASYNEQFF

D: TRBD1
J: TRBJ2-3
size: NA
V: TRBV5-1
DNA: TGCGCCAGCAGCTTGAGGCAGGGGGCTGATACGCAGTATTTT
CDR3: CASSLRQGADTQYF

D: NA
J: TRBJ2-1
size: NA
V: TRBV25-1
DNA: TGTGCCAGCAGCGGGGGAGGTGAGCAGTTCTTC
CDR3: CASSGGGEQFF

D: NA
J: TRBJ1-2
size: NA
V: TRBV4-3
DNA: TGCGCCAGCAGCCAAGTCAGGGGCGGACACTATGGCTACACCTTC
CDR3: CASSQVRGGHYGYTF

D: TRBD1
J: TRBJ1-6
size: NA
V: TRBV7-8
DNA: TGTGCCAGCAGGCGGGACAGGGGCGAGGCAAGTTCACCCCTCCACTTT
CDR3: CASRRDRGEASSPLHF

D: NA
J: TRBJ1-2
size: NA
V: TRBV4-1
DNA: TGCGCCAGCAGCCAAGATTTGAATTACCGGTTAAACTATGGCTACACCTTC
CDR3: CASSQDLNYRLNYGYTF

D: NA
J: TRBJ1-2
size: NA
V: TRBV7-8
DNA: TGTGCCAGCAGCCCCGCTTCAGGGGTAGGTGGCTACACCTTC
CDR3: CASSPASGVGGYTF

D: TRBD2
J: TRBJ2-1
size: NA
V: TRBV9
DNA: TGTGCCAGCAGCGTAGAAGGTACTAGCGGTAGCTCCTACAATGAGCAGTTCTTC
CDR3: CASSVEGTSGSSYNEQFF

D: NA
J: TRBJ2-7
size: NA
V: TRBV6-5
DNA: TGTGCCAGTAGTCGGTACGAGCAGTACTTC
CDR3: CASSRYEQYF

D: NA
J: TRBJ2-7
size: few
V: TRBV5-1
DNA: TGCGCCAGCAGCTTGGAGGGGCCTAGCTACGAGCAGTACTTC
CDR3: CASSLEGPSYEQYF

D: TRBD2
J: TRBJ2-1
size: NA
V: TRBV5-5
DNA: TGTGCCAGCAGCTTGCAGCTTGGGACTAACTCCTACAATGAGCAGTTCTTC
CDR3: CASSLQLGTNSYNEQFF

D: NA
J: TRBJ1-1
size: NA
V: TRBV20-1
DNA: TGCAGTACAGGGAGGAACACTGAAGCTTTCTTT
CDR3: CSTGRNTEAFF

D: NA
J: TRBJ1-6
size: NA
V: TRBV15
DNA: TGTGCCACCAGCAGAGATCCAGGAATTAATTCACCCCTCCACTTT
CDR3: CATSRDPGINSPLHF

D: TRBD1
J: TRBJ1-4
size: NA
V: TRBV18
DNA: TGTGCCAGCTCGCCACCACCGGTCAGGGGGAATGAAAAACTGTTTTTT
CDR3: CASSPPPVRGNEKLFF

D: TRBD2
J: TRBJ2-5
size: NA
V: TRBV5-1
DNA: TGCGCCAGCAGCTTGGGCAGCGGGGGCGGGGAGACCCAGTACTTC
CDR3: CASSLGSGGGETQYF

D: NA
J: TRBJ2-3
size: NA
V: TRBV7-9
DNA: TGTGCCAGCAGCTTAGCGTCAGTTGATACGCAGTATTTT
CDR3: CASSLASVDTQYF

D: NA
J: TRBJ2-1
size: NA
V: TRBV6-1
DNA: TGTGCCAGCAGTGAAGCGCAGAGGATCGAGCAGTTCTTC
CDR3: CASSEAQRIEQFF

D: TRBD1
J: TRBJ2-1
size: once
V: TRBV7-3
DNA: TGTGCCAGCAGCTTAACAGGGACAGGGATCTATGAGCAGTTCTTC
CDR3: CASSLTGTGIYEQFF

D: NA
J: TRBJ2-7
size: NA
V: TRBV19
DNA: TGTGCCAGTTCCCTCAGCCTCATAGGGGGCGAGCAGTACTTC
CDR3: CASSLSLIGGEQYF

D: TRBD1
J: TRBJ2-3
size: NA
V: TRBV5-5
DNA: TGTGCCAGTCATACGGGACAGGGGGCATATACGCAGTATTTT
CDR3: CASHTGQGAYTQYF

D: TRBD1
J: TRBJ1-2
size: NA
V: TRBV5-4
DNA: TGTGCCAGCAGCTGGGAGACAGGGGGCTATGGCTACACCTTC
CDR3: CASSWETGGYGYTF

D: NA
J: TRBJ1-2
size: NA
V: TRBV27
DNA: TGTGCCAGCAGTTTTAGGGGAATCTATGGCTACACCTTC
CDR3: CASSFRGIYGYTF

D: NA
J: TRBJ1-1
size: once
V: TRBV18
DNA: TGTGCCAGCTCACCCCGGGGAGGGGGGGACACTGAAGCTTTCTTT
CDR3: CASSPRGGGDTEAFF

D: TRBD1
J: TRBJ1-3
size: NA
V: TRBV6-5
DNA: TGTGCCAGCAGCAGGGACAGGTTCTCTGGAAACACCATATATTTT
CDR3: CASSRDRFSGNTIYF

D: TRBD1
J: TRBJ1-2
size: NA
V: TRBV18
DNA: TGTGCCAGCTCACCACCGGCCGGGACAGTAAACGGCTACACCTTC
CDR3: CASSPPAGTVNGYTF

D: NA
J: TRBJ1-2
size: NA
V: TRBV7-9
DNA: TGTGCCAGCAGCTCCACAGGGAACTATGGCTACACCTTC
CDR3: CASSSTGNYGYTF

D: NA
J: TRBJ2-7
size: NA
V: TRBV4-3
DNA: TGCGCCAGCAGCCAAGATTCGGGGAACTACGAGCAGTACTTC
CDR3: CASSQDSGNYEQYF

D: TRBD2
J: TRBJ2-2
size: NA
V: TRBV7-6
DNA: TGTGCCAGCAGCTTATTAGGGCTAGCGGGGATTAACACCGGGGAGCTGTTTTTT
CDR3: CASSLLGLAGINTGELFF

D: TRBD1
J: TRBJ1-2
size: NA
V: TRBV9
DNA: TGTGCCAGCAGCACGGGACAGGGGGATGGCTACACCTTC
CDR3: CASSTGQGDGYTF

D: TRBD1
J: TRBJ1-2
size: once
V: TRBV5-4
DNA: TGTGCCAGCAGCTTGGCCCCCGGGACAGGGAGCAATGGCTACACCTTC
CDR3: CASSLAPGTGSNGYTF

D: TRBD1
J: TRBJ2-1
size: NA
V: TRBV18
DNA: TGTGCCAGCTCCCGCGGGACAGGGGACAACAATGAGCAGTTCTTC
CDR3: CASSRGTGDNNEQFF

D: NA
J: TRBJ2-7
size: NA
V: TRBV28
DNA: TGTGCCAGCAGTCCGAACAGGGTGGGGCAGTACTTC
CDR3: CASSPNRVGQYF